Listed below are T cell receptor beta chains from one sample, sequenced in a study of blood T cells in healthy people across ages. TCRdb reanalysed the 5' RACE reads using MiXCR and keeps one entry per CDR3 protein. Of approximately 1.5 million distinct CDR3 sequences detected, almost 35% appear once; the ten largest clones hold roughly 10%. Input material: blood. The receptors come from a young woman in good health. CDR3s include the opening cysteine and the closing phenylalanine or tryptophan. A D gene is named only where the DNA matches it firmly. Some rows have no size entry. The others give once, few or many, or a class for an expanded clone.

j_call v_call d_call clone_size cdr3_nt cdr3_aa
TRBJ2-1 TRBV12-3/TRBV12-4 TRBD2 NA TGTGCCAGCAGCTCGAGCGGGAGTGGGAACAATGAGCAGTTCTTC CASSSSGSGNNEQFF
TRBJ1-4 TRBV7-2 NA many TGTGCCAGCAGCCCCCACGGGGGCAGTAATGAAAAACTGTTTTTT CASSPHGGSNEKLFF
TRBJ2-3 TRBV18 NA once TGTGCCAGCTCACCGCAGGATAGCACAGATACGCAGTATTTT CASSPQDSTDTQYF
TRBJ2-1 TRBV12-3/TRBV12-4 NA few TGTGCCAGCACTTTGTTTCTGAGCTCCTACAATGAGCAGTTCTTC CASTLFLSSYNEQFF
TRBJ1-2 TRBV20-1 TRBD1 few TGCGGCCCGGGACAGGAAGGTGGCTACACCTTC CGPGQEGGYTF
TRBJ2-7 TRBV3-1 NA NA TGTGCCAGCAGCCAAGAAAAGCTAGCCTACGAGCAGTACTTC CASSQEKLAYEQYF
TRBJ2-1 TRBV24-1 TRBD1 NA TGTGCCACCGAGACAGGGTACAATGAGCAGTTCTTC CATETGYNEQFF
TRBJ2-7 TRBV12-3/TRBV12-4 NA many TGTGCCAGCAGTTTAACGGGGACCTCCTACGAGCAGTACTTC CASSLTGTSYEQYF
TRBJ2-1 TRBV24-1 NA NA TGTGCCACCAGTGATCCACAGGGTCGCCCCTACAATGAGCAGTTCTTC CATSDPQGRPYNEQFF
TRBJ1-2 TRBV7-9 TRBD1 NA TGTGCCAGCAGCTCCTGGGACAGGGCGGTTCATGGCTACACCTTC CASSSWDRAVHGYTF
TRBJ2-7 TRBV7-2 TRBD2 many TGTGCCAGCAGCTTTACTAGCGGGATGGTCCACGAGCAGTACTTC CASSFTSGMVHEQYF
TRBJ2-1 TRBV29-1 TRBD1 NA TGCAGCGTGGACACAGGGGGCGCGGGCAATGAGCAGTTCTTC CSVDTGGAGNEQFF
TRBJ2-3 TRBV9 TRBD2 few TGTGCCAGCAGCCCTAGCGGGAGCTTAACAGATACGCAGTATTTT CASSPSGSLTDTQYF
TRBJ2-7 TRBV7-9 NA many TGTGCCAGCAGCGAAGACGTGGGGTACGAGCAGTACTTC CASSEDVGYEQYF
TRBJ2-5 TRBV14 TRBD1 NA TGTGCCAGCAGCCAAGGGGACAGGGGAGAAGAGACCCAGTACTTC CASSQGDRGEETQYF
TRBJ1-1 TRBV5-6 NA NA TGTGCCAGCAGCTTGGCCCGGGCCGGGAACACTGAAGCTTTCTTT CASSLARAGNTEAFF
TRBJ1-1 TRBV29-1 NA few TGCAGCGTTGAAGCCCGTAAAGGGGGCACTGAAGCTTTCTTT CSVEARKGGTEAFF
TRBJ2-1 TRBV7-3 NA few TGTGCCAGCAGCTATTCACTAGTCGGTGAGCAGTTCTTC CASSYSLVGEQFF
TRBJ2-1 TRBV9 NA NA TGTGCCAGCAGCGCATGGACAGGGAGGGATGAGCAGTTCTTC CASSAWTGRDEQFF
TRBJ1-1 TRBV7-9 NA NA TGTGCCAGCAGCTTGAGACAGGAACAAGCTTTCTTT CASSLRQEQAFF
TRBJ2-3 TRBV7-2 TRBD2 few TGTGCCAGCAGAACTATTCCCGGGACTAAAAGCACAGATACGCAGTATTTT CASRTIPGTKSTDTQYF
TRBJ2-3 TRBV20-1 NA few TGCAGTGCGGAGTCGGGACACATAGATACGCAGTATTTT CSAESGHIDTQYF
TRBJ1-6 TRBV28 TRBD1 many TGTGCCAGCAGTTTCAACAGGGGAGGGTCACCCCTCCACTTT CASSFNRGGSPLHF
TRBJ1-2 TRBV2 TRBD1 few TGTGCCAGCAAGTCACAGGGGATGGATGGCTACACCTTC CASKSQGMDGYTF
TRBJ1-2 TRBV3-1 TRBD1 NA TGTGCCAGCAGCCAAGACAGGGGGTGGTATGGCTACACCTTC CASSQDRGWYGYTF
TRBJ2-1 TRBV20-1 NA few TGCAGTGCTGCTCCGGGTCCCTCAGGGGCTCTAGGAGTGGGATACAATGAGCAGTTCTTC CSAAPGPSGALGVGYNEQFF
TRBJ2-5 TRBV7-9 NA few TGTGCCAGCAGCTTATATCCAAATCAAGAGACCCAGTACTTC CASSLYPNQETQYF
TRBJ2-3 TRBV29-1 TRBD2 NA TGCGGCGTTGGGGTTGCGGGAGGTTCCACAGATACGCAGTATTTT CGVGVAGGSTDTQYF
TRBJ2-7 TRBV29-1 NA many TGCAGCGCCGAAGGGGACCGTCGGGAGCAGTACTTC CSAEGDRREQYF
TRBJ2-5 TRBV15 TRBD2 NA TGTGCCACCAGCAGAGAGGGCGGGGGGTACCAAGAGACCCAGTACTTC CATSREGGGYQETQYF
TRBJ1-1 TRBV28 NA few TGTGCCAGCAGTCCGAGTAGCAGGGCCGAGAACACTGAAGCTTTCTTT CASSPSSRAENTEAFF
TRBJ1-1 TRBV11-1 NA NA TGTGCCAGCAGCTTTAGACGGTTGGCTCGCGAAGCTTTCTTT CASSFRRLAREAFF
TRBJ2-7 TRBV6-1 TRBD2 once TGTGCCAGCAGTAAGGGACTAGCGGAATGCTACGAGCAGTACTTC CASSKGLAECYEQYF
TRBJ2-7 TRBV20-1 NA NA TGCAGTGCACTTCGACAGGTGGGGGGGGGCGAGCAGTACTTC CSALRQVGGGEQYF
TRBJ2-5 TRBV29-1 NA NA TGCAGCGGTGTGGGGGAGGAGACCCAGTACTTC CSGVGEETQYF
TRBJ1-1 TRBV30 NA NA TGTGCCTGGCTGGGGGGTTGGGACACTGAAGCTTTCTTT CAWLGGWDTEAFF
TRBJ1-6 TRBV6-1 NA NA TGTGCCAGCAGTGAAGCGGCTGGAGGTGCCTATAATTCACCCCTCCACTTT CASSEAAGGAYNSPLHF